These 2 T cell receptor beta chains originate from one sample sequenced in a study of T-cell reconstitution after alpha-beta-depleted transplantation in children. Unique molecular identifiers were incorporated when the TCRbeta library was constructed. TCRdb re-derived calls from the PCR reads in MiXCR, one entry per CDR3 protein. The sample records roughly 500,000 distinct CDR3 sequences, around 20% being singletons. Sequencing was performed on PBMCs from the stem cell graft donor, taken from the stem cell graft. The receptors were sampled from a human donor who donated a stem cell graft to a child with acute lymphoblastic leukemia.

The chain couples TRBV12-3 or TRBV12-4 to TRBJ2-7; a possible D gene is TRBD1 (5 bases). The CDR3 length is 12 residues. Trimming shortened V by 5 bases and J by 4 bases, and 9 bases separated the two germline ends. For the CDR3, the DNA is TGTGCCAGCAGTCCCAGGGTATACGAGCAGTACTTC. This sequence encodes CASSPRVYEQYF.

The chain joins TRBV6-5 to TRBJ2-7; D not certain. The CDR3 sequence is 12 residues long. Trimming cost V 9 bases and J 2 bases, with 11 bases left between them. The germline gives CDR1 MNHEY, CDR2 SVGAGI. This chain's CDR3 is CASLGITYEQYF. The CDR3 nucleotides are TGTGCCAGTCTTGGGATCACCTACGAGCAGTACTTC.